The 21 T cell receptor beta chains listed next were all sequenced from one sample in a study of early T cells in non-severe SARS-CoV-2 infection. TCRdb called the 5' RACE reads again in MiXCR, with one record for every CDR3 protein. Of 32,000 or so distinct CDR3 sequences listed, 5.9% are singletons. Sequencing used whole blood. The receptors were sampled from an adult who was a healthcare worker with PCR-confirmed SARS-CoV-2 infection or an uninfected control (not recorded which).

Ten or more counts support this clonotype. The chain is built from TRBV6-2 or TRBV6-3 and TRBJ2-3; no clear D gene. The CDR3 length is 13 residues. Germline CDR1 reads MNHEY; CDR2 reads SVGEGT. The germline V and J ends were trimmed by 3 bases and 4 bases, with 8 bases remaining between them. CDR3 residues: CASSYSIPDTQYF. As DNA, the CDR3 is TGTGCCAGCAGTTATTCTATCCCAGATACGCAGTATTTT.

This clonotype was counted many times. In DNA, the CDR3 is TGTGCCATCAGTGATGACACCCTAGCCAAAAACATTCAGTACTTC. Protein sequence: CAISDDTLAKNIQYF. The chain is built from TRBV10-3 and TRBJ2-4; D remains unclear. V lost 3 bases, J lost 0 bases, and 9 bases lay in between. The CDR3 is made up of 15 amino acids. Germline V CDR1 and CDR2: ENHRY, SYGVKD.

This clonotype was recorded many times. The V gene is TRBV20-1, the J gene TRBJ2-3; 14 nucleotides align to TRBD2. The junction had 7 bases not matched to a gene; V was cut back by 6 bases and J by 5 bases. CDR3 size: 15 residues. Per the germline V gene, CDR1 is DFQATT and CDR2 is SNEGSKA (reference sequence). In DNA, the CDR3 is TGCAGTGCCCCGGGACTAGCGGGAGTAAAAGATACGCAGTATTTT. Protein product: CSAPGLAGVKDTQYF.

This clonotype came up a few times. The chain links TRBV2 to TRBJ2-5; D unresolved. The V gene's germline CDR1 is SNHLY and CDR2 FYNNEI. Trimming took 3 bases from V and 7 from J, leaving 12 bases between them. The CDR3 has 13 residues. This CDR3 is CASSDGQFGTQYF. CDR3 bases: TGTGCCAGCAGTGATGGGCAGTTCGGGACCCAGTACTTC.

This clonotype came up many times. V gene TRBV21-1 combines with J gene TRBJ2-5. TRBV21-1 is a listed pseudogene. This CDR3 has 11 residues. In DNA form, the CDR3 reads TGTGCCAGCAGCAATGAAGAGACCCAGTACTTC. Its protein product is CASSNEETQYF.

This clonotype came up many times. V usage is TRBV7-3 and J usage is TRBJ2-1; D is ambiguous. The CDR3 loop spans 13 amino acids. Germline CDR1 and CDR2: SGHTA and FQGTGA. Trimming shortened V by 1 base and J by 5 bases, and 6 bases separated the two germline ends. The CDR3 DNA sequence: TGTGCCAGCAGCTTAAGCTTTAACAATGAGCAGTTCTTC. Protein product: CASSLSFNNEQFF.

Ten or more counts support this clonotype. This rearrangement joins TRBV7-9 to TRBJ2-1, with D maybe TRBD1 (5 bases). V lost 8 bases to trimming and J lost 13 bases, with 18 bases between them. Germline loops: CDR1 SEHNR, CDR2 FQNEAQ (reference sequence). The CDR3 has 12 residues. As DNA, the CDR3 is TGTGCCAGCGGGTCCGGACAAACCGTTCAGTTCTTC. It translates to CASGSGQTVQFF.

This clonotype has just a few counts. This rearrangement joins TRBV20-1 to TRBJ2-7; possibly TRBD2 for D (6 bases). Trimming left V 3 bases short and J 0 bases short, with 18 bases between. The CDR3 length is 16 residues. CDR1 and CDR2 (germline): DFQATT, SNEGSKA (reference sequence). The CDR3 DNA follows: TGCAGTGCTAGGCCCGGGAGCTCGAGGAGCTCCTACGAGCAGTACTTC. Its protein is CSARPGSSRSSYEQYF.

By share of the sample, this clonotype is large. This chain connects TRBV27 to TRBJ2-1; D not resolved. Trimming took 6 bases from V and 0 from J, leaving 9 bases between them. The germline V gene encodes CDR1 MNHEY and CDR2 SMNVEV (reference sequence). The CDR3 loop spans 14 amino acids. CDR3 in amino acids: CASRKVSSYNEQFF. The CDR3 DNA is TGTGCCAGCAGAAAAGTTAGCTCCTACAATGAGCAGTTCTTC.

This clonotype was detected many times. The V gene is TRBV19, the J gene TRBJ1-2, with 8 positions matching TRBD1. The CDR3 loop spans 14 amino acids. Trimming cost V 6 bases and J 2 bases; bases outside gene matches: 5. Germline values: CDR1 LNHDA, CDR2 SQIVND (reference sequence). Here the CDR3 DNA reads TGTGCCAGTAGCGGGACAGGACGAAACTATGGCTACACCTTC. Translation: CASSGTGRNYGYTF.

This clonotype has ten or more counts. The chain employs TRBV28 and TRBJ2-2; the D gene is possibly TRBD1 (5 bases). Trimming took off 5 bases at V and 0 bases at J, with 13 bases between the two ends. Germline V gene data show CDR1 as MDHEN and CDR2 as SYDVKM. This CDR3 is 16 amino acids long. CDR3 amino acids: CASSHKDKTNTGELFF. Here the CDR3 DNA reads TGTGCCAGCAGTCATAAGGACAAAACGAACACCGGGGAGCTGTTTTTT.

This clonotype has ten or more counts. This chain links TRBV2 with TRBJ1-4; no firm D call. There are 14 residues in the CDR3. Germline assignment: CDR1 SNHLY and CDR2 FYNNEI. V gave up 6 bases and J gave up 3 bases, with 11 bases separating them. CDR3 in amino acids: CASRGWAPNEKLFF. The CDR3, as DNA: TGTGCCAGCAGGGGGTGGGCGCCTAATGAAAAACTGTTTTTT.

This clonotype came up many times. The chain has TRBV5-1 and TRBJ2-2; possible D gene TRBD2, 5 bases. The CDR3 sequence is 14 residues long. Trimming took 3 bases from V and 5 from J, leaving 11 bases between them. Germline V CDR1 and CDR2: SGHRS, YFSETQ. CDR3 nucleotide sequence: TGCGCCAGCAGCTCCCTCGGCGGGACCGGGGAGCTGTTTTTT. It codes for CASSSLGGTGELFF.

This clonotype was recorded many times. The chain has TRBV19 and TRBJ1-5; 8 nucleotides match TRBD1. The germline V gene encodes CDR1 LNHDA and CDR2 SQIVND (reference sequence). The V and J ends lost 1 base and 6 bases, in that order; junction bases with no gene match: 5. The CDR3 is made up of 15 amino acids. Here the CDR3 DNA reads TGTGCCAGTAGTATAGCCAGGGGGCGCGTTCAGCCCCAGCATTTT. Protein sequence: CASSIARGRVQPQHF.

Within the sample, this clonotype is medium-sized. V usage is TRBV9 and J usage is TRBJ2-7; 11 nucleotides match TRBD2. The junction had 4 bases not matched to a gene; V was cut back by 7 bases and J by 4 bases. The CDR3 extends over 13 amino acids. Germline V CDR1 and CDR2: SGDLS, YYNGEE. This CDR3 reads CASGGTSGYEQYF. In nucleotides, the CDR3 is TGTGCCAGCGGCGGGACTAGCGGTTACGAGCAGTACTTC.

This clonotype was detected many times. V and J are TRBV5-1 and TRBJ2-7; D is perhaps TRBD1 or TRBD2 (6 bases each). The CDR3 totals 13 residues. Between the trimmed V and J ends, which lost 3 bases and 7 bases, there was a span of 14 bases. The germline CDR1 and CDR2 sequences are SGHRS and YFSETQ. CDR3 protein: CASSWGAGNEQYF. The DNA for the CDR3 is TGCGCCAGCAGCTGGGGGGCGGGAAATGAGCAGTACTTC.

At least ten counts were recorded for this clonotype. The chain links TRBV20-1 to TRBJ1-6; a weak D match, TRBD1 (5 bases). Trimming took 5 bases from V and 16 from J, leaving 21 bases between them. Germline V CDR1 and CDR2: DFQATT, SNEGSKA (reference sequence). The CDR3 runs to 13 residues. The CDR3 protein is CSAPSLQAGRLHF. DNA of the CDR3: TGCAGTGCTCCGTCCCTACAGGCTGGGCGGCTCCACTTT.

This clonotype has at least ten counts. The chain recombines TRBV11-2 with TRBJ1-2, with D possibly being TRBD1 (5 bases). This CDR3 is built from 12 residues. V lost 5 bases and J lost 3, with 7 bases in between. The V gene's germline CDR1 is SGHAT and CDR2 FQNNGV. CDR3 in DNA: TGTGCCAGCAGCGGGGCTGACTATGGCTACACCTTC. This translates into CASSGADYGYTF. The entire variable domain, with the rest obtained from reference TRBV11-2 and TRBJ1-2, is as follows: EAGVAQSPRYKIIEKRQSVAFWCNPISGHATLYWYQQILGQGPKLLIQFQNNGVVDDSQLPKDRFSAERLKGVDSTLKIQPAKLEDSAVYLCASSGADYGYTFGSGTRLTVV.

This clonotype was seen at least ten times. Here the CDR3 DNA reads TGTGCCAGCAGCTCCCAGCGGGAGGGCCGGACCTACGAGCAGTACTTC. Translated: CASSSQREGRTYEQYF. The J gene is TRBJ2-7, the V gene TRBV7-9; 10 positions match TRBD2. The CDR3 runs 16 residues. Losses at the gene ends were 4 bases for V and 2 bases for J; bases not matched to a gene: 8. Germline CDR1 SEHNR, CDR2 FQNEAQ (reference sequence).

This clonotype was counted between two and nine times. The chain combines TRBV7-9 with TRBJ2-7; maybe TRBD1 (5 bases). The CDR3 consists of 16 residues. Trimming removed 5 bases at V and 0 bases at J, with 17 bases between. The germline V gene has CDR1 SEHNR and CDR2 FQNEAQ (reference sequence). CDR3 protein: CASSQVKQASSYEQYF. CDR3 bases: TGTGCCAGCAGCCAGGTCAAACAGGCGAGCTCCTACGAGCAGTACTTC.

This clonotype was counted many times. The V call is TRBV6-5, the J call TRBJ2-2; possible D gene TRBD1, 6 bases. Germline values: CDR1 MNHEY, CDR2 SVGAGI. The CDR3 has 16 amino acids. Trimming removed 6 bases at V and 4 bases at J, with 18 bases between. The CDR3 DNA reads TGTGCCAGCAGCTACACCCGACAGGCGGGCACCGGGGAGCTGTTTTTT. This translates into CASSYTRQAGTGELFF.